The rows below give T cell receptor beta chains drawn from one sample of a study of T cell clones after liver transplantation. Repertoires were generated with immunoSEQ multiplex PCR, while TCRdb's copy carries only in-frame clones and drops some. Counted here are roughly 120,000 clones, 90% occurring once; the ten biggest clones make up 0.65% to 0.85%. The specimen comprised CD4+ T cells from blood, sampled 12 months after liver transplant. The receptors were gathered from a human patient who received a liver transplant. A share of the T cells may be of graft donor origin. The CDR3 runs from the conserved cysteine through the conserved F or W. The order of the fields is CDR3 protein, CDR3 DNA, clone size, D gene, J gene, V gene. D genes are given only for firm matches. Expanded clones get a size class; other rows say once, few or many, or leave the size out.

CDR3aa: CASSEVAGVSETQYF
CDR3nt: TGTGCCAGCAGCGAGGTAGCGGGAGTGTCAGAGACCCAGTACTTC
abundance: NA
d_gene: TRBD2
j_gene: TRBJ2-5
v_gene: TRBV7-8

CDR3aa: CASSLGGGRGDTQYF
CDR3nt: TGCGCCAGCAGCTTGGGTGGGGGGCGCGGAGATACGCAGTATTTT
abundance: NA
d_gene: NA
j_gene: TRBJ2-3
v_gene: TRBV5-1

CDR3aa: CASRRVPGSYEQYF
CDR3nt: TGTGCCAGCAGGAGGGTTCCTGGCTCCTACGAGCAGTACTTC
abundance: NA
d_gene: NA
j_gene: TRBJ2-7
v_gene: TRBV2

CDR3aa: CSVRDSGVGTEAFF
CDR3nt: TGCAGCGTTCGGGACAGTGGGGTCGGCACTGAAGCTTTCTTT
abundance: NA
d_gene: TRBD1
j_gene: TRBJ1-1
v_gene: TRBV29-1

CDR3aa: CASAGGRAREQYF
CDR3nt: TGTGCCTCGGCGGGCGGGAGGGCCCGCGAGCAGTACTTC
abundance: NA
d_gene: TRBD2
j_gene: TRBJ2-7
v_gene: TRBV7-2

CDR3aa: CSVEPGTDTQYF
CDR3nt: TGCAGCGTTGAGCCCGGCACAGATACGCAGTATTTT
abundance: NA
d_gene: NA
j_gene: TRBJ2-3
v_gene: TRBV29-1

CDR3aa: CASSQWDRGKETQYF
CDR3nt: TGTGCCAGCAGCCAGTGGGACAGGGGCAAAGAGACCCAGTACTTC
abundance: NA
d_gene: TRBD1
j_gene: TRBJ2-5
v_gene: TRBV14

CDR3aa: CAISWADGNEQFF
CDR3nt: TGTGCCATCAGCTGGGCGGATGGCAATGAGCAGTTCTTC
abundance: once
d_gene: NA
j_gene: TRBJ2-1
v_gene: TRBV10-3

CDR3aa: CASSKVEDTQYF
CDR3nt: TGTGCCAGCTCAAAAGTGGAGGATACGCAGTATTTT
abundance: NA
d_gene: NA
j_gene: TRBJ2-3
v_gene: TRBV18

CDR3aa: CASSPGLAGGSTDTQYF
CDR3nt: TGTGCCAGCAGCCCGGGACTAGCGGGAGGGAGCACAGATACGCAGTATTTT
abundance: NA
d_gene: TRBD2
j_gene: TRBJ2-3
v_gene: TRBV5-4

CDR3aa: CASSTPGTTIGHGYTF
CDR3nt: TGTGCCAGCAGCACTCCCGGGACCACGATAGGTCATGGCTACACCTTC
abundance: NA
d_gene: NA
j_gene: TRBJ1-2
v_gene: TRBV9

CDR3aa: CASRITVGSYEQYF
CDR3nt: TGTGCCAGCAGAATTACAGTAGGTTCCTACGAGCAGTACTTC
abundance: once
d_gene: NA
j_gene: TRBJ2-7
v_gene: TRBV6-5

CDR3aa: CASSWMADTQYF
CDR3nt: TGTGCCAGCAGTTGGATGGCAGATACGCAGTATTTT
abundance: NA
d_gene: NA
j_gene: TRBJ2-3
v_gene: TRBV6-5

CDR3aa: CASSRLHSGNTIYF
CDR3nt: TGTGCCAGCAGCCGCTTACACTCTGGAAACACCATATATTTT
abundance: NA
d_gene: NA
j_gene: TRBJ1-3
v_gene: TRBV7-2